The 27 T cell receptor beta chains in this list originate from one sample, sequenced in a study of T cell changes during pregnancy in multiple sclerosis. Generated by immunoSEQ multiplex PCR, the TCRdb table keeps only in-frame clones and is missing some. The sample holds 40,000 to 60,000 clones; about 90% are singletons and the top ten take around 0.5%. Material: CD4+ T cells from peripheral blood mononuclear cells, obtained in the third trimester of pregnancy. These receptors originate from a female donor with multiple sclerosis, enrolled in a pregnancy study.

This clone was seen a single time. The chain combines TRBV7-8 with TRBJ2-1; D possibly corresponds to TRBD2 (6 bases). CDR3 length: 15 residues. V lost 5 bases to trimming and J lost 2 bases, with 13 bases between them. Germline assignment: CDR1 SGHVS and CDR2 FQNEAQ. CDR3 DNA sequence: TGTGCCAGCAGCCGACTAGTTGGCACCTACAATGAGCAGTTCTTC. Its translation: CASSRLVGTYNEQFF. Variable domain in full (rest from reference TRBV7-8 and TRBJ2-1): GAGVSQSPRYKVAKRGQDVALRCDPISGHVSLFWYQQALGQGPEFLTYFQNEAQLDKSGLPSDRFFAERPEGSVSTLKIQRTQQEDSAVYLCASSRLVGTYNEQFFGPGTRLTVL.

V usage is TRBV18 and J usage is TRBJ2-3; possible D gene TRBD2, 6 bases. V lost 6 bases, J lost 2 bases, and 15 bases lay in between. Germline assignment: CDR1 KGHSH and CDR2 LQKENI. CDR3 length equals 15 residues. The CDR3 DNA sequence: TGTGCCAGCTCGCGGGACCAAGGGGTCACAGATACGCAGTATTTT. Protein: CASSRDQGVTDTQYF.

V usage is TRBV25-1 and J usage is TRBJ2-1; D not certain. The V gene's germline CDR1 is MGHDK and CDR2 SYGVNS. V shed 6 bases and J shed 0 bases, with 12 bases lying between them. This CDR3 contains 15 residues. In DNA, the CDR3 is TGTGCCAGCAGCCCTCGAACGGGCTCCTACAATGAGCAGTTCTTC. Protein product: CASSPRTGSYNEQFF.

CDR3 sequence: CASSPEGSANEQFF. Written as DNA, the CDR3 is TGTGCCAGCAGCCCAGAGGGCTCAGCGAATGAGCAGTTCTTC. The chain recombines TRBV6-1 with TRBJ2-1; possibly TRBD2 for D (5 bases). V lost 6 bases and J lost 7, with 16 bases in between. CDR1 is MNHNS and CDR2 is SASEGT in the germline V gene. The CDR3 runs to 14 residues.

The chain joins TRBV18 to TRBJ2-1; the D is unclear. CDR3 length: 11 residues. CDR1 is KGHSH and CDR2 is LQKENI in the germline V gene. The V end lost 5 bases, the J end lost 7 bases, and 6 bases lay between the germline ends. CDR3 protein: CASSFKNEQFF. The CDR3 bases are TGTGCCAGCTCATTCAAAAATGAGCAGTTCTTC.

This clone appeared a single time. The chain links TRBV4-1 to TRBJ2-7; 7 bases align to TRBD2. CDR1 and CDR2 from the germline V gene are MGHRA and YSYEKL. V gave up 4 bases and J gave up 4 bases; unmatched junction bases: 7. The CDR3 has 14 amino acids. CDR3 amino acids: CASSPGGDWYEQYF. The CDR3 DNA follows: TGCGCCAGCAGCCCTGGGGGGGATTGGTACGAGCAGTACTTC.

The rearrangement links TRBV6-1 to TRBJ1-1, with a weak D call TRBD1 (5 bases). The CDR3 has 15 residues. V was trimmed by 0 bases and J by 4 bases, leaving 12 bases between them. The germline gives CDR1 MNHNS, CDR2 SASEGT. The CDR3 DNA sequence: TGTGCCAGCAGTGAAGCTAGGGGATACGGCACTGAAGCTTTCTTT. This translates into CASSEARGYGTEAFF.

This chain joins TRBV5-4 and TRBJ2-3; possibly TRBD2 for D (6 bases). The CDR3 is made up of 16 amino acids. The germline V gene has CDR1 SGHNT and CDR2 YYREEE (reference sequence). Trimming pared 4 bases from V and 11 bases from J, leaving 26 bases between. The CDR3: CASSLRGGALKERQYF. The CDR3 bases are TGTGCCAGCAGCCTGAGGGGAGGCGCGCTTAAGGAGAGGCAGTATTTT.

The V and J genes are TRBV19 and TRBJ1-2; possibly TRBD1 for D (6 bases). The length of the CDR3 is 13 residues. The V gene's germline CDR1 is LNHDA and CDR2 SQIVND (reference sequence). The germline V and J ends were trimmed by 4 bases and 4 bases, with 10 bases remaining between them. CDR3 DNA sequence: TGTGCCAGTAGTACAGGGGTGGGCTATGGCTACACCTTC. Its translation: CASSTGVGYGYTF.

The J gene is TRBJ2-1, the V gene TRBV12-2; whether TRBD1, the table's D call, matches the DNA was not checked. TRBV12-2 is an annotated pseudogene. The CDR3 consists of 14 residues. The CDR3 loop reads CASRLAGLYNEQFF. The CDR3 coding sequence is TGTGCAAGTCGCTTAGCGGGGCTTTACAATGAGCAGTTCTTC.

This clone has just a few counts. The rearrangement links TRBV10-2 to TRBJ1-1; 9 nucleotides align to TRBD1. With V trimmed by 6 bases and J by 5 bases, 4 bases remained unmatched. CDR3 length equals 13 residues. Germline-derived CDR1 and CDR2 are WSHSY and SAAADI. The CDR3 is CASRKTGGTEAFF. The CDR3 DNA reads TGCGCCAGCAGAAAGACAGGGGGTACTGAAGCTTTCTTT.

The DNA of the CDR3 is TGTGCCAGCAGCAAGGACAGGGGGGTGTTCGGGGAGCTGTTTTTT. This sequence encodes CASSKDRGVFGELFF. The V call is TRBV14, the J call TRBJ2-2; 10 bases map to TRBD1. CDR1 is SGHDN and CDR2 is FVKESK in the germline V gene. CDR3 length: 15 residues. V dropped 5 bases and J dropped 7; count of bases not matched to a gene: 7.

The chain has TRBV5-1 and TRBJ2-7; the D is unclear. Trimming left V 3 bases short and J 1 base short, with 17 bases between. Germline CDR1 is SGHRS and CDR2 is YFSETQ. This CDR3 is 16 amino acids long. This CDR3 reads CASSYSRSLISYEQYF. The CDR3 nucleotides read TGCGCCAGCAGCTATTCCAGGTCCCTCATTTCCTACGAGCAGTACTTC.

The V gene is TRBV7-3, the J gene TRBJ2-1; D is unclear. Trimming cost V 5 bases and J 0 bases, with 5 bases left between them. CDR1 SGHTA and CDR2 FQGTGA come from the germline V gene. There are 13 residues in the CDR3. The CDR3 spells CASSASSYNEQFF. In nucleotides, the CDR3 is TGTGCCAGCAGCGCCAGCTCCTACAATGAGCAGTTCTTC.

The chain couples TRBV7-8 to TRBJ2-7, with TRBD2 identical over 9 bases. CDR3 length: 18 residues. J lost 6 bases, V lost 1 base, and 16 bases had no gene match. Germline V gene data show CDR1 as SGHVS and CDR2 as FQNEAQ. This CDR3 reads CASSLELAGSGRAAEQYF. The CDR3 DNA sequence: TGTGCCAGCAGCTTAGAACTAGCGGGCAGCGGAAGGGCTGCCGAGCAGTACTTC.

The chain combines TRBV29-1 with TRBJ2-1; D is perhaps TRBD2 (5 bases). This CDR3 contains 11 residues. Germline assignment: CDR1 SQVTM and CDR2 ANQGSEA. Trimming shortened V by 4 bases and J by 8 bases, and 9 bases separated the two germline ends. CDR3 bases: TGCAGCGTTGGTGAGGGATATGAGCAGTTCTTC. Encoded protein: CSVGEGYEQFF.

DNA of the CDR3: TGTGCCTTTCTCGACGAGGGGGCCTCCTCTGGGGCCAACGTCCTGACTTTC. Residues: CAFLDEGASSGANVLTF. The chain carries TRBV30 and TRBJ2-6; 7 nucleotides agree with TRBD1. The CDR3 length is 17 residues. Trimming removed 7 bases from V and 0 bases from J; junction bases left unmatched: 12. Germline-derived CDR1 and CDR2 are GTSNPN and SVGIG (reference sequence).

This clone appeared once. V and J are TRBV27 and TRBJ2-1, with TRBD2 as a possible D gene (6 bases). V was cut by 5 bases and J by 2 bases, with 22 bases left in between. The CDR3 contains 18 residues. Germline V lookup: CDR1 MNHEY, CDR2 SMNVEV (reference sequence). The CDR3: CASSRLGRAGGPYNEQFF. The DNA for the CDR3 is TGTGCCAGCAGTAGGTTAGGTCGAGCGGGCGGCCCCTACAATGAGCAGTTCTTC.

The chain carries TRBV14 and TRBJ1-2; TRBD1 might be the D (5 bases). CDR1 is SGHDN and CDR2 is FVKESK in the germline V gene. The CDR3 is 14 amino acids. Trimming removed 5 bases from V and 8 bases from J, with 18 bases in between. The CDR3 DNA sequence: TGTGCCAGCAGCTCGTTCCGGGACTTTTTCGGCTACACCTTC. It yields the protein CASSSFRDFFGYTF. Together with reference TRBV14 and TRBJ1-2, the CDR3 gives the full variable domain: EAGVTQFPSHSVIEKGQTVTLRCDPISGHDNLYWYRRVMGKEIKFLLHFVKESKQDESGMPNNRFLAERTGGTYSTLKVQPAELEDSGVYFCASSSFRDFFGYTFGSGTRLTVV.

The chain joins TRBV5-6 to TRBJ2-1, with 8 bases that match TRBD2. This CDR3 has 15 amino acids. Germline values: CDR1 SGHDT, CDR2 YYEEEE. Unmatched junction bases numbered 4, after V lost 2 bases and J lost 3 bases. Here the CDR3 reads CASSLPGLDYNEQFF. The CDR3 DNA sequence: TGTGCCAGCAGCTTACCGGGACTAGACTACAATGAGCAGTTCTTC. The complete variable domain, with remaining parts taken from reference TRBV5-6 and TRBJ2-1, reads DAGVTQSPTHLIKTRGQQVTLRCSPKSGHDTVSWYQQALGQGPQFIFQYYEEEERQRGNFPDRFSGHQFPNYSSELNVNALLLGDSALYLCASSLPGLDYNEQFFGPGTRLTVL.

The chain combines TRBV5-4 with TRBJ2-3, with 10 bases fitting TRBD2. The CDR3 has 15 residues. Germline CDR1 reads SGHNT; CDR2 reads YYREEE (reference sequence). V shed 4 bases, J shed 8 bases, and the junction held 10 bases outside the gene matches. The chain's CDR3 is CASSPSGGAKVTQYF. CDR3 DNA: TGTGCCAGCAGCCCCAGCGGGGGGGCTAAAGTTACGCAGTATTTT.

This chain uses TRBV18 with TRBJ2-5, with TRBD1 matching over 9 bases. Germline CDR1 KGHSH, CDR2 LQKENI. The junction had 10 bases not matched to a gene; V was cut back by 3 bases and J by 5 bases. The CDR3 runs 16 residues. In DNA form, the CDR3 reads TGTGCCAGCTCACCCCAGACAGGGGGGGTGAGTGAGACCCAGTACTTC. It encodes CASSPQTGGVSETQYF.

The rearrangement links TRBV21-1 to TRBJ2-5; TRBD2 is the table's D call and was not checked against the DNA. TRBV21-1 is annotated as a pseudogene. The CDR3 covers 18 residues. The CDR3 protein is CASSPSGGARGVQETQYF. The CDR3 region has the DNA TGTGCCAGCAGCCCTAGCGGGGGGGCCCGGGGGGTCCAAGAGACCCAGTACTTC.

This clone came up once. The chain combines TRBV15 with TRBJ2-1; D is possibly TRBD1 (5 bases). Trimming shortened V by 0 bases and J by 0 bases, and 9 bases separated the two germline ends. Germline V lookup: CDR1 LNHNV, CDR2 YYDKDF (reference sequence). The CDR3 is 16 amino acids. The CDR3 DNA reads TGTGCCACCAGCAGAGAAAGGGGTTTCTCCTACAATGAGCAGTTCTTC. This encodes CATSRERGFSYNEQFF.

The chain combines TRBV10-1 with TRBJ2-3; D is possibly TRBD1 (5 bases). The germline V and J ends were trimmed by 6 bases and 2 bases, with 15 bases remaining between them. Per germline, CDR1 WNHNN and CDR2 SYGVQD (reference sequence). The CDR3 loop spans 15 amino acids. The CDR3, as DNA: TGCGCCAGCAGCAAAGGAACAGGCTTCACAGATACGCAGTATTTT. This codes for CASSKGTGFTDTQYF.

There are a few counts of this clone. The V gene is TRBV11-2, the J gene TRBJ2-7; 11 bases match TRBD2. V lost 4 bases and J lost 9; bases outside the gene matches: 8. Germline CDR1 is SGHAT and CDR2 is FQNNGV. The CDR3 extends over 14 amino acids. The CDR3 bases are TGTGCCAGCAGCTCGAGACTAGCGGGGAACTTGCAGTACTTC. Its translation: CASSSRLAGNLQYF.

V gene TRBV30 combines with J gene TRBJ1-2; tentative D call: TRBD1 (5 bases). The CDR3 is 12 amino acids. The ends were cut back, 8 bases at V and 6 bases at J, with 16 bases in the middle. The germline gives CDR1 GTSNPN, CDR2 SVGIG (reference sequence). CDR3 loop: CAHLPGVHGYTF. The DNA of the CDR3 is TGTGCCCACCTCCCGGGGGTGCATGGCTACACCTTC.